This T cell receptor (beta chain) emerged from a study of T cell changes during pregnancy in multiple sclerosis. Sequencing used immunoSEQ multiplex PCR; TCRdb keeps in-frame clones, though not all of them. The sample lists 72,000 or so clones; around 93% were seen once. The J segment lost 5 bases and the V segment lost 4 bases, leaving 10 bases of the junction unmatched. CDR3 length: 15 amino acids. Germline values: CDR1 SGHNT, CDR2 YYREEE (reference sequence). The chain employs TRBV5-4 and TRBJ2-7; 9 bases are shared with TRBD2. Here the sequenced sample was peripheral blood, taken in the second trimester of pregnancy. The sequence derives from a female donor with multiple sclerosis, enrolled in a pregnancy study. The CDR3 DNA reads as TGTGCCAGCAGCCCCCGTGGCGGGAGGGCCGACGAGCAGTACTTC. Protein: CASSPRGGRADEQYF. Full variable domain (rest looked up from reference TRBV5-4 and TRBJ2-7): ETGVTQSPTHLIKTRGQQVTLRCSSQSGHNTVSWYQQALGQGPQFIFQYYREEENGRGNFPPRFSGLQFPNYSSELNVNALELDDSALYLCASSPRGGRADEQYFGPGTRLTVT.